The 13 T cell receptor beta chains below were found in one sample sequenced in a study of blood T cell repertoires in COVID-19. Assay used: immunoSEQ multiplex PCR; TCRdb lists only in-frame clones, some missing. The sample records 220,000 or so clones, roughly 90% being singletons. Input material: peripheral blood. The receptors stem from a man aged 60-69 years who had recovered from COVID-19.

V and J are TRBV27 and TRBJ2-2, with TRBD1 identical over 9 bases. The CDR3 has 18 amino acids. Trimming at V came to 4 bases and at J to 1 base, leaving 10 bases not matched to a gene. Per the germline V gene, CDR1 is MNHEY and CDR2 is SMNVEV (reference sequence). The CDR3 region has the DNA TGTGCCAGCAGTTCACAGGGGGCAAGGGTGAGGAACACCGGGGAGCTGTTTTTT. Translated, it gives CASSSQGARVRNTGELFF.

DNA for the CDR3: TGTGCCAGCAGCGTAGTTTCGGGTAAGAACACTGAAGCTTTCTTT. It encodes CASSVVSGKNTEAFF. The V gene is TRBV9, the J gene TRBJ1-1; D not certain. This CDR3 region has 15 residues. Germline CDR1 SGDLS, CDR2 YYNGEE. V dropped 0 bases and J dropped 1 base, with 10 bases sitting between them.

Only one count was recorded for this clone. The chain recombines TRBV10-3 with TRBJ2-2; TRBD1 agrees at 7 bases. After removal of 5 bases from V and 3 bases from J, the junction contained 3 bases not matched to a gene. The CDR3 is 14 amino acids. Germline V CDR1 and CDR2: ENHRY, SYGVKD. CDR3 nucleotide sequence: TGTGCCATCAGTAGGGGGCTGGACACCGGGGAGCTGTTTTTT. It encodes CAISRGLDTGELFF.

The chain combines TRBV3-1 (or the pseudogene TRBV3-2) with TRBJ1-2, with TRBD1 matching 9 bases. The ends lost 2 bases at V and 3 bases at J; junction bases unmatched: 7. Germline values: CDR1 LGHDT, CDR2 YNNKEL (reference sequence). The CDR3 has 16 residues. The CDR3 bases are TGTGCCAGCAGCCAAAGGCCGGGGACAGGGTACTATGGCTACACCTTC. This sequence encodes CASSQRPGTGYYGYTF.

The V gene is TRBV18, the J gene TRBJ2-2, with a possible D match to TRBD2 (5 bases). V lost 3 bases and J lost 4, with 15 bases in between. Germline V lookup: CDR1 KGHSH, CDR2 LQKENI. This CDR3 region has 16 residues. CDR3 loop: CASSPPVRVVTGELFF. CDR3 nucleotide sequence: TGTGCCAGCTCACCCCCCGTGAGGGTTGTCACCGGGGAGCTGTTTTTT.

This chain connects TRBV18 to TRBJ1-4; no clear D gene. Looked up from germline, CDR1 is KGHSH and CDR2 is LQKENI. With 4 bases removed from V and 0 bases from J, the gap between germline ends came to 15 bases. CDR3 size: 17 residues. In nucleotides, the CDR3 is TGTGCCAGCTCACGAGGTAGTGGGTTTGCAACTAATGAAAAACTGTTTTTT. Encoded protein: CASSRGSGFATNEKLFF. Variable domain in full (rest from reference TRBV18 and TRBJ1-4): NAGVMQNPRHLVRRRGQEARLRCSPMKGHSHVYWYRQLPEEGLKFMVYLQKENIIDESGMPKERFSAEFPKEGPSILRIQQVVRGDSAAYFCASSRGSGFATNEKLFFGSGTQLSVL.

V and J are TRBV30 and TRBJ2-3; 8 bases fit TRBD2. V gave up 5 bases and J gave up 6 bases; unmatched junction bases: 7. Germline V CDR1 and CDR2: GTSNPN, SVGIG (reference sequence). This CDR3 contains 13 residues. The CDR3 DNA reads as TGTGCCTGGCGGCTAGCGGGCGTGGATACGCAGTATTTT. Protein product: CAWRLAGVDTQYF. Drawing the rest from reference TRBV30 and TRBJ2-3, the complete variable domain is SQTIHQWPATLVQPVGSPLSLECTVEGTSNPNLYWYRQAAGRGLQLLFYSVGIGQISSEVPQNLSASRPQDRQFILSSKKLLLSDSGFYLCAWRLAGVDTQYFGPGTRLTVL.

This rearrangement joins TRBV15 to TRBJ2-7; 10 bases match TRBD1. Germline V gene lookup returns CDR1 LNHNV and CDR2 YYDKDF (reference sequence). V lost 9 bases and J lost 2; bases outside the gene matches: 7. The CDR3 is 14 amino acids. CDR3 protein: CATGRGQGAYEQYF. In DNA, the CDR3 is TGTGCCACAGGTCGCGGACAGGGGGCCTACGAGCAGTACTTC.

This chain uses TRBV12-3 or TRBV12-4 with TRBJ1-6; unclear D gene. Trimming removed 10 bases at V and 7 bases at J, with 14 bases between. This CDR3 contains 13 residues. CDR3 amino acids: CATLRSGNSPLHF. CDR3 sequence (DNA): TGTGCCACCCTCCGGTCGGGGAATTCACCCCTCCACTTT.

V gene TRBV6-2 or TRBV6-3 combines with J gene TRBJ2-1; TRBD2 aligns across 10 bases. The junction had 15 bases not matched to a gene; V was cut back by 6 bases and J by 7 bases. CDR1 is MNHEY and CDR2 is SVGEGT in the germline V gene. The CDR3 totals 17 residues. The CDR3 DNA follows: TGTGCCAGCAGCTCTCCCCGCCCGGCTAGCGGGAGTAATGAGCAGTTCTTC. This sequence encodes CASSSPRPASGSNEQFF.

This chain connects TRBV20-1 to TRBJ2-1, with D possibly TRBD1 on 6 matching bases. Deletions cut 6 bases from V and 9 bases from J, with 12 bases between. The CDR3 is 11 residues long. Germline loops: CDR1 DFQATT, CDR2 SNEGSKA (reference sequence). Here the CDR3 DNA reads TGCAGTGCCCAGAGAGGGGGTGAGCAGTTCTTC. Encoded protein: CSAQRGGEQFF.

This clone came up once. V usage is TRBV19 and J usage is TRBJ2-7; possibly TRBD1 for D (5 bases). The germline gives CDR1 LNHDA, CDR2 SQIVND (reference sequence). CDR3 size: 14 residues. V lost 5 bases and J lost 2, with 13 bases in between. The CDR3 bases are TGTGCCAGTAGTCCACGACAGAGAACCTACGAGCAGTACTTC. Amino acids: CASSPRQRTYEQYF.

This clone came up once. The chain has TRBV4-2 and TRBJ2-7; D gene uncertain. There are 13 residues in the CDR3. V was pared by 0 bases and J by 3 bases, with 6 bases between. Germline CDR1 LGHNA, CDR2 YNFKEQ. This chain's CDR3 is CASSQDQFYEQYF. CDR3 DNA: TGTGCCAGCAGCCAAGATCAGTTCTACGAGCAGTACTTC.